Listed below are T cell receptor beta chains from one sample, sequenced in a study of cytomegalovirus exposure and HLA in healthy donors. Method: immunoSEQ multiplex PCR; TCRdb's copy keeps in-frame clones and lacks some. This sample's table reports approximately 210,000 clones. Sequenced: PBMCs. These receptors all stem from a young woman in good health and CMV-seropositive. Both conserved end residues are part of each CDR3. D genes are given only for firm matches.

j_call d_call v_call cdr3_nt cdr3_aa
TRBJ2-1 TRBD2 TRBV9 TGTGCCAGCGGCGACTCCAGCGGGAACTACAATGAGCAGTTCTTC CASGDSSGNYNEQFF
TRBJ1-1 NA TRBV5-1 TGCGCCAGCGGGGGGTTCGAAACTGAAGCTTTCTTT CASGGFETEAFF
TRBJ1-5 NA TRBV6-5 TGTGCCAGCAGTTACTCGCGGTGGGTTGATCAGCCCCAGCATTTT CASSYSRWVDQPQHF
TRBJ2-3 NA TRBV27 TGTGCCAGCAACTCCATGGGAGACCACACAGATACGCAGTATTTT CASNSMGDHTDTQYF
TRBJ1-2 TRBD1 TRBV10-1 TGCGCCAGCGGGGACAGAACCTATGGCTACACCTTC CASGDRTYGYTF
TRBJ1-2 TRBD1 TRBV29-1 TGCAGCGCACCGGGACAGGGAGATTATGGCTACACCTTC CSAPGQGDYGYTF
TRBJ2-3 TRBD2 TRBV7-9 TGTGCCAGCAGCTTAGGCGCCGGACTAGCGGTCACAGATACGCAGTATTTT CASSLGAGLAVTDTQYF
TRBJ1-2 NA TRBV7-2 TGTGCCAGCAGCTTACTACCCGACTATGGCTACACCTTC CASSLLPDYGYTF
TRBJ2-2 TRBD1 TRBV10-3 TGTGCCATCAAGCCTCGACAGGGGTCGAACACCGGGGAGCTGTTTTTT CAIKPRQGSNTGELFF
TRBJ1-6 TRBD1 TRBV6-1 TGTGCCAGCAGTGTTGCAGACAGGGGCTTTGATTCCTATAATTCACCCCTCCACTTT CASSVADRGFDSYNSPLHF
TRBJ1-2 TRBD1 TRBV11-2 TGTGCCAGCAGCGCGGGACAGAACTATGGCTACACCTTC CASSAGQNYGYTF
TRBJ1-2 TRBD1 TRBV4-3 TGCGCCAGCAGCCAAGTAGCGGGACAGGGGGTTAGTTCGGGCTATGGCTACACCTTC CASSQVAGQGVSSGYGYTF
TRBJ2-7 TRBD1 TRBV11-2 TGTGCCAGCAGATCCGGGACAGGGGGCGTGGAGCAGTACTTC CASRSGTGGVEQYF
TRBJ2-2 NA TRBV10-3 TGTGCCATCAGTTCCAAGGGGCGTGAAACCGGGGAGCTGTTTTTT CAISSKGRETGELFF
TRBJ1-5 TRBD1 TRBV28 TGTGCCAGCAGAACCGGACAGGGCTGGCAGCCCCAGCATTTT CASRTGQGWQPQHF